This T cell receptor (beta chain) was recovered during a study of monozygotic twins with inflammatory bowel disease. This CDR3 has 13 amino acids. Germline values: CDR1 MNHEY, CDR2 SVGAGI. Each sample's cDNA came from eight separate reactions. TCRdb re-analyzed the 5' RACE reads; it lists each CDR3 protein once, without DNA. The table lists more than 350,000 distinct CDR3 sequences. The receptor comes from a human donor with ulcerative colitis or Crohn's disease, or a healthy co-twin of an affected twin (not recorded which). The rearrangement links TRBV6-5 to TRBJ2-4; the D call of TRBD1 rests on TCRdb alone, since no DNA is present to check it. Sequencing was performed on blood. Here the CDR3 reads CASSSVQGSIQYF.